This T cell receptor (beta chain) was observed in a study of human T cells and chemical hapten exposure. Turning to the study itself: Upper-back patches of 0.01% DPC were read at 6 days. There were per-sample TCR yield variations, arising mainly from small pooled library volume differences.

This clonotype was observed a handful of times. The time point is: patch test 2, 6 weeks after DPC sensitization. Described treatment: therapeutic diphenylcyclopropenone sensitization with weekly scalp DPC. The study enrolled 18 to 70-year-old alopecia patients suitable for DPC. Library construction involved attaching unique molecular identifiers to individual cDNA molecules, which allowed quantitative, reproducible TCR counting. TCRdb re-derived calls from the RACE reads in MiXCR, one entry per CDR3 protein. Counted here are 330,000 or so distinct CDR3 sequences, around 6% occurring once; the ten biggest clones make up roughly 5.4%. The CDR3 has 15 residues.

The chain uses TRBV21-1 and TRBJ2-7; the table's D call of TRBD1 was not tested on the DNA. TRBV21-1 is assigned pseudogene status. The sequenced sample was whole blood, obtained in connection with sensitization to the hapten diphenylcyclopropenone (DPC). The sequence was collected from a woman in her late teens or twenties with alopecia areata. Some clones in this sample may be carry-over from other donors' samples. CDR3 coding DNA: TGTGCCAGCAGCAAACAGCAGGGGAGGAACTACGAGCAGTACTTC. It encodes CASSKQQGRNYEQYF.